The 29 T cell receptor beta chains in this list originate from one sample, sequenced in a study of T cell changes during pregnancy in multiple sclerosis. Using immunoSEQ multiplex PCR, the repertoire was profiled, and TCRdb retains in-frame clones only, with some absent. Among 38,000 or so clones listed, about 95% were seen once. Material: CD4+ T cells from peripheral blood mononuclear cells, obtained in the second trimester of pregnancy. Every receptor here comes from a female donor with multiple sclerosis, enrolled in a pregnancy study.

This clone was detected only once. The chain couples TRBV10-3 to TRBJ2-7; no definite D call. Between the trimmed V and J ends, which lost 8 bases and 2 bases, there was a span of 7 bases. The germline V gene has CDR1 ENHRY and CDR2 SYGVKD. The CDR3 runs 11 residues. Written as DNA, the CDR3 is TGTGCCATCTCCGAGGCCTACGAGCAGTACTTC. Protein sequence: CAISEAYEQYF.

The CDR3, as DNA: TGCGCCAGCAGCTTTTCGGGGGCCAACGTCCTGACTTTC. Its protein is CASSFSGANVLTF. The J gene is TRBJ2-6, the V gene TRBV5-1; D unclear. The CDR3 has 13 residues. Trimming stripped 2 bases from V and 4 bases from J, with 4 bases between. Germline V gene data show CDR1 as SGHRS and CDR2 as YFSETQ.

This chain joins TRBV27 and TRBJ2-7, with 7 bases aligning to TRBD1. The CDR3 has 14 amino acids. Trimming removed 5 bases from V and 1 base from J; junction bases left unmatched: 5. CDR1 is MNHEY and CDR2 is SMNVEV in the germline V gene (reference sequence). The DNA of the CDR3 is TGTGCCAGCAGTCCCCGGGACAGTTCCTACGAGCAGTACTTC. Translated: CASSPRDSSYEQYF.

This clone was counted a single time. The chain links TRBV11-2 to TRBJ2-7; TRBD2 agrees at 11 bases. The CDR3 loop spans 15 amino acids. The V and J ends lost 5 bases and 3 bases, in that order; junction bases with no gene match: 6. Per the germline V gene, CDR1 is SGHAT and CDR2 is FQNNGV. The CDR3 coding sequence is TGTGCCAGCAGCACCCGACTAGCGGGACTCTACGAGCAGTACTTC. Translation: CASSTRLAGLYEQYF.

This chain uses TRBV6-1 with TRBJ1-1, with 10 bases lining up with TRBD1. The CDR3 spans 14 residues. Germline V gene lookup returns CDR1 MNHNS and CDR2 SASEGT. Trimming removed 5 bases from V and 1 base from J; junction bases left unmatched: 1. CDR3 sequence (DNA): TGTGCCAGCAGTAGGACAGGGGGGAACACTGAAGCTTTCTTT. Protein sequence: CASSRTGGNTEAFF.

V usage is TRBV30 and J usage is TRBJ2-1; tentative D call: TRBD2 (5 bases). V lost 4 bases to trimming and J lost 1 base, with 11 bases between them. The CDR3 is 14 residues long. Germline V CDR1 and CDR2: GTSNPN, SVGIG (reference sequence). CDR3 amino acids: CAWTPGISYNEQFF. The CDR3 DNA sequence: TGTGCCTGGACCCCGGGAATTTCCTACAATGAGCAGTTCTTC.

The CDR3 reads CASSQESQGNQPQHF. CDR3 DNA: TGTGCCAGCAGCCAAGAATCCCAGGGTAATCAGCCCCAGCATTTT. The chain employs TRBV4-2 and TRBJ1-5, with D perhaps matching TRBD1 (5 bases). Per germline, CDR1 LGHNA and CDR2 YNFKEQ. V dropped 0 bases and J dropped 4 bases, with 10 bases sitting between them. CDR3 length: 15 amino acids.

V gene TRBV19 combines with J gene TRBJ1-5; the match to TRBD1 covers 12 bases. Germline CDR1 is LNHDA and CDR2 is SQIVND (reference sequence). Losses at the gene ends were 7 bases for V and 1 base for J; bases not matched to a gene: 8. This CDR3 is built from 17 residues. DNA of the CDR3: TGTGCCAGTACTTCCGGGACAGGGGGCGCGAGCAATCAGCCCCAGCATTTT. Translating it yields CASTSGTGGASNQPQHF.

CDR3 nucleotides: TGTGCCAGCAGTCTCCCAGGGGTGGGTCAGCCCCAGCATTTT. This sequence encodes CASSLPGVGQPQHF. This chain uses TRBV6-6 with TRBJ1-5, with D maybe TRBD1 (6 bases). Deletions cut 5 bases from V and 6 bases from J, with 14 bases between. Looked up from germline, CDR1 is MNHNY and CDR2 is SVGAGI (reference sequence). CDR3 size: 14 residues.

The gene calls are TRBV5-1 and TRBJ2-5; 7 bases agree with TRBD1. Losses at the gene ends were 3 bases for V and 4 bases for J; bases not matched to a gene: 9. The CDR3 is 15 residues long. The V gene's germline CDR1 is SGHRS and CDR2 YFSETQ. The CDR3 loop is CASSWATGIGETQYF. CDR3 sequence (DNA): TGCGCCAGCAGCTGGGCGACAGGGATCGGAGAGACCCAGTACTTC.

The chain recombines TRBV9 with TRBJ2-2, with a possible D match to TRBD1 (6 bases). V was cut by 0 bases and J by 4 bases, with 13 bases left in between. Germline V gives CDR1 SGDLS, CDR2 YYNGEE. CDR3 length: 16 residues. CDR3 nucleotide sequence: TGTGCCAGCAGCGTAGACACCCTGGGGGCCACCGGGGAGCTGTTTTTT. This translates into CASSVDTLGATGELFF.

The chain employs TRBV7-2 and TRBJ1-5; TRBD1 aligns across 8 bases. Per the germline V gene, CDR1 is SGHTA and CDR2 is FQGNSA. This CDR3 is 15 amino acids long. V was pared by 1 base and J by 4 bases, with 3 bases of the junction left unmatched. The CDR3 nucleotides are TGTGCCAGCAGCTTAGATACAGGGGGGAATCAGCCCCAGCATTTT. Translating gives CASSLDTGGNQPQHF. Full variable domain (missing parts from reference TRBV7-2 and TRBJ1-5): GAGVSQSPSNKVTEKGKDVELRCDPISGHTALYWYRQSLGQGLEFLIYFQGNSAPDKSGLPSDRFSAERTGGSVSTLTIQRTQQEDSAVYLCASSLDTGGNQPQHFGDGTRLSIL.

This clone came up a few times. The CDR3 sequence: CASSYLAVGYEQYF. The CDR3 DNA reads TGTGCCAGCAGTTACTTGGCGGTGGGCTACGAGCAGTACTTC. The V gene is TRBV6-5, the J gene TRBJ2-7; D is uncertain. Looked up from germline, CDR1 is MNHEY and CDR2 is SVGAGI. Trimming pared 1 base from V and 3 bases from J, leaving 10 bases between. The CDR3 loop spans 14 amino acids.

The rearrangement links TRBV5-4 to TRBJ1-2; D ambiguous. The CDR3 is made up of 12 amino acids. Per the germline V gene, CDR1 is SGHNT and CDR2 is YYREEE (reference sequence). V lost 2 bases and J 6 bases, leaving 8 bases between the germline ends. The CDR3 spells CASSFFQNGYTF. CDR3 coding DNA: TGTGCCAGCAGCTTTTTCCAGAATGGCTACACCTTC.

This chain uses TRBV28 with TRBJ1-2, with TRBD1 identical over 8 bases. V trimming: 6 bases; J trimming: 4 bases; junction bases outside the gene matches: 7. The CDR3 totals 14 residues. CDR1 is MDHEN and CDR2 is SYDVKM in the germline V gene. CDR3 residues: CASSPGQGGYGYTF. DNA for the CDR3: TGTGCCAGCAGCCCTGGACAGGGTGGCTATGGCTACACCTTC.

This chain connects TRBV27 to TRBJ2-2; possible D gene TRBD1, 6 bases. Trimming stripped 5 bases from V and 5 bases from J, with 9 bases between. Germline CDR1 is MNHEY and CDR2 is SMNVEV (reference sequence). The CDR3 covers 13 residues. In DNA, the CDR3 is TGTGCCAGCAGTAGGACAGTGACCGGGGAGCTGTTTTTT. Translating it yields CASSRTVTGELFF.

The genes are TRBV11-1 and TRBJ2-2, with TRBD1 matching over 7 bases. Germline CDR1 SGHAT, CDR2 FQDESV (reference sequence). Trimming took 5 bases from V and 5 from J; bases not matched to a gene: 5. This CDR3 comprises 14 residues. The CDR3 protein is CASSRQGKTGELFF. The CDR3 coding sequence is TGTGCCAGCAGCCGACAGGGTAAAACCGGGGAGCTGTTTTTT.

CDR3 loop: CASGDKIGGYGYTF. The CDR3, as DNA: TGTGCCAGCGGGGACAAGATCGGTGGTTATGGCTACACCTTC. The chain has TRBV6-1 and TRBJ1-2; the D gene is possibly TRBD1 (6 bases). Germline V gives CDR1 MNHNS, CDR2 SASEGT. The V end was cut by 8 bases, the J end by 5 bases, with 18 bases between. CDR3 length: 14 residues.

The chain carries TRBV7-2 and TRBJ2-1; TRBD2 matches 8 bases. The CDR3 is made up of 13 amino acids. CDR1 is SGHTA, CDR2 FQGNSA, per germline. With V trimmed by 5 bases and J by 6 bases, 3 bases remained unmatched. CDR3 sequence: CASSNRGGNEQFF. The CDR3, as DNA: TGTGCCAGCAGCAACCGGGGGGGCAATGAGCAGTTCTTC.

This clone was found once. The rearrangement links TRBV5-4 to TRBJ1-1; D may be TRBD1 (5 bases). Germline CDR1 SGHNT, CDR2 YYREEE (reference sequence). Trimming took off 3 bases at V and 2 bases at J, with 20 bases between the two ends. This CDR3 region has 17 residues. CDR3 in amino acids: CASSWAPGSSPNTEAFF. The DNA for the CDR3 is TGTGCCAGCAGCTGGGCTCCAGGGTCTTCACCAAACACTGAAGCTTTCTTT.

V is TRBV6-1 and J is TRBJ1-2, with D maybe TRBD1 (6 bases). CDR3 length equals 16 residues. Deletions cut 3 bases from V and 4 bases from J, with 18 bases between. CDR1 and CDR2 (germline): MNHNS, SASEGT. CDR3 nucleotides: TGTGCCAGCAGTGAGGGAGGGGGAGGACGTATCTATGGCTACACCTTC. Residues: CASSEGGGGRIYGYTF.

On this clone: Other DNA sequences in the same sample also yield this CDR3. This CDR3 reads CASSLSVAGGPQYF. The CDR3 DNA reads TGTGCCAGCAGCTTATCCGTAGCGGGGGGACCCCAGTACTTC. J is TRBJ2-5 and V is TRBV7-3; TRBD2 agrees at 10 bases. From germline, CDR1 is SGHTA and CDR2 FQGTGA. With V trimmed by 2 bases and J by 9 bases, 6 bases remained unmatched. The CDR3 extends over 14 amino acids. Full variable domain (outside the CDR3, taken from reference TRBV7-3 and TRBJ2-5): GAGVSQTPSNKVTEKGKYVELRCDPISGHTALYWYRQSLGQGPEFLIYFQGTGAADDSGLPNDRFFAVRPEGSVSTLKIQRTERGDSAVYLCASSLSVAGGPQYFGPGTRLLVL.

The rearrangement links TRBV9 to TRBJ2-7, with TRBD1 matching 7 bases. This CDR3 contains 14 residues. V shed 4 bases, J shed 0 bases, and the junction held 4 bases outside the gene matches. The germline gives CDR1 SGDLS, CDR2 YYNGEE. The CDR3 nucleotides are TGTGCCAGCAGCCGGGGACAGCTCTCCTACGAGCAGTACTTC. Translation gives CASSRGQLSYEQYF.

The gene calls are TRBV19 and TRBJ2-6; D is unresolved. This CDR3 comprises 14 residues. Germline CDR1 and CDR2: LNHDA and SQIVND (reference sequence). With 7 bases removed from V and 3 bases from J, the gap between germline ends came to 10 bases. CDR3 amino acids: CASTTTDGANVLTF. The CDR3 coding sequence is TGTGCCAGTACCACGACTGATGGGGCCAACGTCCTGACTTTC.

Written as DNA, the CDR3 is TGTGCCAGCAGTTACAGGGGTCGGGGGGAGACCCAGTACTTC. Amino acids: CASSYRGRGETQYF. The chain has TRBV6-5 and TRBJ2-5, with D possibly TRBD2 on 6 matching bases. V was shortened by 2 bases and J by 5 bases, with 12 bases between the two germline ends. The V gene's germline CDR1 is MNHEY and CDR2 SVGAGI. CDR3 length: 14 residues.

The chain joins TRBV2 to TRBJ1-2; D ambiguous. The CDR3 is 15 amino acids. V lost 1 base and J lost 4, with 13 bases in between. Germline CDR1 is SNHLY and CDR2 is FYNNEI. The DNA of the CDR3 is TGTGCCAGCAGTGAAGGCGGCGGAGCCCTCTATGGCTACACCTTC. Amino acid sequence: CASSEGGGALYGYTF.

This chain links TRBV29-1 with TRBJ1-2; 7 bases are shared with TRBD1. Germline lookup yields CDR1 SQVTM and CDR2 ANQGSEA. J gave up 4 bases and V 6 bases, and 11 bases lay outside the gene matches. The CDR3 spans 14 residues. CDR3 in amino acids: CSVEKGDSGYGYTF. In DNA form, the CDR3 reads TGCAGCGTGGAAAAGGGGGACAGCGGCTATGGCTACACCTTC.

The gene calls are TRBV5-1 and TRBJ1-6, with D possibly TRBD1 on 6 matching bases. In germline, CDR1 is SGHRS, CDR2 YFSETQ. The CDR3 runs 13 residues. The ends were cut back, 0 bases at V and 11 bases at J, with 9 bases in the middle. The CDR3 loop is CASSLEGVPPLHF. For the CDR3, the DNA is TGCGCCAGCAGCTTGGAGGGGGTTCCACCCCTCCACTTT.

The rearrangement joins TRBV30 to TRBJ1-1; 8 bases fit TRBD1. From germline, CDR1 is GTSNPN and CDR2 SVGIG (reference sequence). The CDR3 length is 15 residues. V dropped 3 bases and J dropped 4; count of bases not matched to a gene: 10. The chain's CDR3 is CAWRTGERLGTEAFF. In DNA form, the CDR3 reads TGTGCCTGGAGGACAGGGGAGCGGTTGGGCACTGAAGCTTTCTTT.